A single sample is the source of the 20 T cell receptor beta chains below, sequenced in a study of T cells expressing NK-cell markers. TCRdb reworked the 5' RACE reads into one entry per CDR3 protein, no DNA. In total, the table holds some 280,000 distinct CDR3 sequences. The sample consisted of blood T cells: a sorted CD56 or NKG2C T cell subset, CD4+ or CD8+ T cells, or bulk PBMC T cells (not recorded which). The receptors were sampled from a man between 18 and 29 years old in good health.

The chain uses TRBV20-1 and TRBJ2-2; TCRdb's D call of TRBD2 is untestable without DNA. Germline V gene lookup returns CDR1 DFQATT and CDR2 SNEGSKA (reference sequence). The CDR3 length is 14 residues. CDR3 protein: CSARVGRAAGELFF.

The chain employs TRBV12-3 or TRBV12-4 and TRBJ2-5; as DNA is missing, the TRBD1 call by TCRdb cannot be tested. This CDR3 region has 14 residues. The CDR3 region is CASSFSRGGETQYF.

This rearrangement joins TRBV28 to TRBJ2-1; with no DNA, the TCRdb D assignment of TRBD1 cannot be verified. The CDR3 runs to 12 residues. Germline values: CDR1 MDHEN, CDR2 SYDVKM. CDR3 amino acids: CASITSTGKQFF.

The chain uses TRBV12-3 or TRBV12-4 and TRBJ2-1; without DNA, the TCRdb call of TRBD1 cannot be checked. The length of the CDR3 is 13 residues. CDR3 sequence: CASSLQGVGEQFF.

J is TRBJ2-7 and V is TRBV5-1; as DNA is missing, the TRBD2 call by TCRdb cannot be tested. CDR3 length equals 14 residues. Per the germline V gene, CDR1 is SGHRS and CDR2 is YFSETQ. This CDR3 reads CASSQAGTSYEQYF. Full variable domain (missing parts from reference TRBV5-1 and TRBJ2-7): KAGVTQTPRYLIKTRGQQVTLSCSPISGHRSVSWYQQTPGQGLQFLFEYFSETQRNKGNFPGRFSGRQFSNSRSEMNVSTLELGDSALYLCASSQAGTSYEQYFGPGTRLTVT.

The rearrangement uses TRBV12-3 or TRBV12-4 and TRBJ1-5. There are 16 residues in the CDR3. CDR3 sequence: CASSLEVSDSNQPQHF.

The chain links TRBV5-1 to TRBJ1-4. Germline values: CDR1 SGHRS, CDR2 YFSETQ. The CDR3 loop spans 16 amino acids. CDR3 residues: CASSWEGGGVGEKLFF.

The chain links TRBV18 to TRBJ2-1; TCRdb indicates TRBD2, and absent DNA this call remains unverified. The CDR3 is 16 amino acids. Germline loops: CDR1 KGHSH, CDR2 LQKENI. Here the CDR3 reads CASSSRLAQNYNEQFF.

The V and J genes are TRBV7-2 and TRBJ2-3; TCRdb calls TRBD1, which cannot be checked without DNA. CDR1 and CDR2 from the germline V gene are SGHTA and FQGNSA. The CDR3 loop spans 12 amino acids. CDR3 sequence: CATGQHTDTQYF.

The CDR3: CASSLTTGDSGANVLTF. The V gene is TRBV18, the J gene TRBJ2-6; checking the TCRdb D call of TRBD1 is not possible without DNA. CDR3 length equals 17 residues. CDR1 and CDR2 from the germline V gene are KGHSH and LQKENI.

The CDR3 reads CASSYRDTQYF. This chain uses TRBV5-1 with TRBJ2-3. Per germline, CDR1 SGHRS and CDR2 YFSETQ. The CDR3 totals 11 residues. Variable domain in full (rest from reference TRBV5-1 and TRBJ2-3): KAGVTQTPRYLIKTRGQQVTLSCSPISGHRSVSWYQQTPGQGLQFLFEYFSETQRNKGNFPGRFSGRQFSNSRSEMNVSTLELGDSALYLCASSYRDTQYFGPGTRLTVL.

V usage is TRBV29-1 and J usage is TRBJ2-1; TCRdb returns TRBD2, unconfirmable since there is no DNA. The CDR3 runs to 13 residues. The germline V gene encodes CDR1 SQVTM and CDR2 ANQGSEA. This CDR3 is CSVVLAGGGEQFF.

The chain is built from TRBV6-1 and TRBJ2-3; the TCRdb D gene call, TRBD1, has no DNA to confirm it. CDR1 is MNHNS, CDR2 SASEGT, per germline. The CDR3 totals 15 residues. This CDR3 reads CASSGRGATPDTQYF.

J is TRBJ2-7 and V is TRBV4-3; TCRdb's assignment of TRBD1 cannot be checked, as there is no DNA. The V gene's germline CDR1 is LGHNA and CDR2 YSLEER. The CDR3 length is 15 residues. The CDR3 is CASSQGTGGSNEQYF.

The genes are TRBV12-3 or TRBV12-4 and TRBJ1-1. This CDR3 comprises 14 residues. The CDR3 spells CASIERALNTEAFF.

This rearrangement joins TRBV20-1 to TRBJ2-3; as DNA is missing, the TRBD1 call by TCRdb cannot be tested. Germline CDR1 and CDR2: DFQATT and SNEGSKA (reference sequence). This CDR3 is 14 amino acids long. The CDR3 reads CSASGGQLTDTQYF.

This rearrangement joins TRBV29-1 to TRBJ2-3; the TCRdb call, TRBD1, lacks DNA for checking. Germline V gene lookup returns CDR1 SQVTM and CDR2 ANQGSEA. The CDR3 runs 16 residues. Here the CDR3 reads CSVPRTGATVADTQYF.

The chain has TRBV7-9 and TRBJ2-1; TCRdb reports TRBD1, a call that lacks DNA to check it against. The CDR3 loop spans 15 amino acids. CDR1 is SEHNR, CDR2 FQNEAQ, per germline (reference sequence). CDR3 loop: CASSSDGTQYNEQFF. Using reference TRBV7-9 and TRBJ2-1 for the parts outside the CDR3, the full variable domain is DTGVSQNPRHKITKRGQNVTFRCDPISEHNRLYWYRQTLGQGPEFLTYFQNEAQLEKSRLLSDRFSAERPKGSFSTLEIQRTEQGDSAMYLCASSSDGTQYNEQFFGPGTRLTVL.

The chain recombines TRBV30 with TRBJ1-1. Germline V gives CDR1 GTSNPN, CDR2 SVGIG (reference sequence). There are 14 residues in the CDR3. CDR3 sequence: CAWSGQYLNTEAFF.

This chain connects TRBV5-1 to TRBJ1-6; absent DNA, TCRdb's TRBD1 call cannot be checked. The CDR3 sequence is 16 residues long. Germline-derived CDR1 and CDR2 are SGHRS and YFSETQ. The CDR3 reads CASSLGQLVGNSPLHF.